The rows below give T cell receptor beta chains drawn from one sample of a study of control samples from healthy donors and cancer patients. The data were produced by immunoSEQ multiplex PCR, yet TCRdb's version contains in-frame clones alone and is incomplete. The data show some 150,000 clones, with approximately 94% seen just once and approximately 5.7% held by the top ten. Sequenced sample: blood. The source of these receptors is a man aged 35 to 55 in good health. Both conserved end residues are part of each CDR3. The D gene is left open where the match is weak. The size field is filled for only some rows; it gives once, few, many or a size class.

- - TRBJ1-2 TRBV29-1 TGCAGCGTTGCCCACCTTATTGGCCCGAGGGGTGGCTACACCTTC CSVAHLIGPRGGYTF
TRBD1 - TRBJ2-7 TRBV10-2 TGCGCCAGCGCGTCGACAGGGAGATCCTACGAGCAGTACTTC CASASTGRSYEQYF
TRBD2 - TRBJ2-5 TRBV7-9 TGTGCCAGCAGCTTAGGTAGCGGGGGGCCGCAAGAGACCCAGTACTTC CASSLGSGGPQETQYF
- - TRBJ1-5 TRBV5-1 TGCGCCAGCAGCTTGGCCTTTCAGCCCCAGCATTTT CASSLAFQPQHF
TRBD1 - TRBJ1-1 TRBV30 TGTGCCTGGAGTGGGGGACAGGGAGGCGTTTTCTTT CAWSGGQGGVFF
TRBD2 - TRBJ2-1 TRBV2 TGTGCCAGCAGTGAAGCGAGTCTAGCGGACAATGAGCAGTTCTTC CASSEASLADNEQFF
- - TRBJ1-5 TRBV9 TGTGCCAGCAGCGTAGGCGGGAGCAATCAGCCCCAGCATTTT CASSVGGSNQPQHF
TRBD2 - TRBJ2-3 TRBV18 TGTGCCAGCTCACCACCGGGGGGGGATACGCAGTATTTT CASSPPGGDTQYF
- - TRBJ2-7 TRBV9 TGTGCCAGCAGCCCTGACAGCTCCTACGAGCAGTACTTC CASSPDSSYEQYF
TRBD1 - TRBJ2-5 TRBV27 TGTGCCAGCAGTCACGGGACAGGACAAGAGACCCAGTACTTC CASSHGTGQETQYF
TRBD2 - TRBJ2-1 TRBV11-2 TGTGCCAGCAGCCCCGATTTAAGCGGGGGGAGAAATGAGCAGTTCTTC CASSPDLSGGRNEQFF
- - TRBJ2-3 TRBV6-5 TGTGCCAGCAGGAGGGGGGGGAGGGAAACGCAGTATTTT CASRRGGRETQYF
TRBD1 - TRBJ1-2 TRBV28 TGTGCCAGCAGTTTAATCGCGGGACAGAGAAACTATGGCTACACCTTC CASSLIAGQRNYGYTF
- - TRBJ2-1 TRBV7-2 TGTGCCAGCAGCTTAGCGCGGCAGGGATACAATGAGCAGTTCTTC CASSLARQGYNEQFF
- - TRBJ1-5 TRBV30 TGTGCCTGGGGGGGACGGGGCAATCAGCCCCAGCATTTT CAWGGRGNQPQHF
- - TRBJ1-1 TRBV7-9 TGTGCCAGCAGCTTAGACGGAGGGGTAGGAACTGAAGCTTTCTTT CASSLDGGVGTEAFF
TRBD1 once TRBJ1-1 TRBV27 TGTGCCAGCAGCGAAACCGGACAGGGTAGTTTGTGGGCTTTCTTT CASSETGQGSLWAFF
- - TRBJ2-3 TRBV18 TGTGCCAGCTCTCCAGACAGGCAAGATACGCAGTATTTT CASSPDRQDTQYF
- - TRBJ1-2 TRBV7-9 TGTGCCAGCAGCATCGCCCCGGTAGAGGGCTATGGCTACACCTTC CASSIAPVEGYGYTF
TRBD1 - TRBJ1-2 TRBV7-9 TGTGCCAGCAGCTTAGGAGGGGGCGACTCCGCCACCTTC CASSLGGGDSATF
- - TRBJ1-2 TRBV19 TGTGCCAGTAGTATGGGACACACGGGGACCTATGGCTACACCTTC CASSMGHTGTYGYTF
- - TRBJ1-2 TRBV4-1 TGCGCCAGCAGCCAAGATCCGACAGGCCCCTATGGCTACACCTTC CASSQDPTGPYGYTF
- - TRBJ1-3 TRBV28 TGTGCCAGCAGTCTCGCCGGGAGCTCTGGAAACACCATATATTTT CASSLAGSSGNTIYF
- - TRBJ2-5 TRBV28 TGTGCCAGCAGTTTTATCCAGGCAGGGAAGCGGGAGACCCAGTACTTC CASSFIQAGKRETQYF
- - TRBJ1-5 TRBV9 TGTGCCAGCAGCGTGGGAAGCAATCAGCCCCAGCATTTT CASSVGSNQPQHF
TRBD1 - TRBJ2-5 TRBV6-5 TGTGCCAGCAGTTACTCGGGGACAGAACCTCAAGAGACCCAGTACTTC CASSYSGTEPQETQYF
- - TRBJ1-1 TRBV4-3 TGCGCCAGCAGCCAAGGGCGTGGTATCATGAACACTGAAGCTTTCTTT CASSQGRGIMNTEAFF
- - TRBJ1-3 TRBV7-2 TGTGCCAGCAGCTCCGGGGTTGGAAACACCATATATTTT CASSSGVGNTIYF
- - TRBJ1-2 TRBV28 TGTGCCAGCAGCTATAGCGATAGGGGCTACACCTTC CASSYSDRGYTF
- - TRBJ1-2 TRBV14 TGTGCCAGCAGCATACTTAATAGCGATGGCTACACCTTC CASSILNSDGYTF
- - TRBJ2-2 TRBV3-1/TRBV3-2 TGTGCCAGCAAACCGGGACACCCTACCGGGGAGCTGTTTTTT CASKPGHPTGELFF
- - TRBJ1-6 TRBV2 TGTGCCAGCAGTGCCGATATGAGGAATTCACCCCTCCACTTT CASSADMRNSPLHF
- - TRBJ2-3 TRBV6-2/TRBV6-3 TGTGCCAGCAGTCTGAACGTTCAAGATACGCAGTATTTT CASSLNVQDTQYF
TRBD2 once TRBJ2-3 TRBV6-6 TGTGCCAGCAGTTATGCACTAGCGGGGGGCGGAGATACGCAGTATTTT CASSYALAGGGDTQYF
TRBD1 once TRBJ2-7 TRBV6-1 TGTGCCAGCAGTGAGGACAGGGGGCGTTGGGAGCAGTACTTC CASSEDRGRWEQYF